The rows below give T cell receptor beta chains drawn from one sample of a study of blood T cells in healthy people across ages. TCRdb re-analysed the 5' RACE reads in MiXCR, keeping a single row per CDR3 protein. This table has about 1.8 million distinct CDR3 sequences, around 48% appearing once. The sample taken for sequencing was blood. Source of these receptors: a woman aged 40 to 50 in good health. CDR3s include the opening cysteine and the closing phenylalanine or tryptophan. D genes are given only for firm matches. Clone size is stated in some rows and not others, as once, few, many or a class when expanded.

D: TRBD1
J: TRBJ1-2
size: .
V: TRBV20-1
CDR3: CSAQDRGHGYTF
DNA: TGCAGTGCTCAGGACAGGGGGCATGGCTACACCTTC

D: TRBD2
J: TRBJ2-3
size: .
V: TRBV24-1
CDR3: CATSDIAGGSPTTDTQYF
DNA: TGTGCCACCAGTGATATAGCGGGGGGGTCCCCGACCACAGATACGCAGTATTTT

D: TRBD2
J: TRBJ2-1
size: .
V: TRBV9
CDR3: CASSVGGRGASDEQFF
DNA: TGTGCCAGCAGCGTAGGAGGGCGGGGGGCCAGCGATGAGCAGTTCTTC

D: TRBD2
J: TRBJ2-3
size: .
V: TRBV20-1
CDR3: CSASTGTSGGPFSTDTQYF
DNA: TGCAGTGCTTCCACTGGGACTAGCGGGGGGCCATTTAGCACAGATACGCAGTATTTT

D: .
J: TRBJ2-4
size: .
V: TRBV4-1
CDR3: CASSQDWGHNDPKNIQYF
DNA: TGCGCCAGCAGCCAAGATTGGGGACACAATGACCCCAAAAACATTCAGTACTTC

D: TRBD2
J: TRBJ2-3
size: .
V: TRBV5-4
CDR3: CASSKGGLAADTQYF
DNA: TGTGCCAGCAGCAAGGGGGGACTAGCTGCAGATACGCAGTATTTT

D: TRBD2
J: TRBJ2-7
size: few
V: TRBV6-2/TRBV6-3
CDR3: CASSQLAGAPAHYEQYF
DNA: TGTGCCAGCAGTCAACTAGCGGGGGCCCCCGCACACTACGAGCAGTACTTC

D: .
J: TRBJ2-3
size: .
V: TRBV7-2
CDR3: CACSLEAGRTTDTQYF
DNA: TGTGCCTGCAGCTTAGAGGCAGGGAGGACCACAGATACGCAGTATTTT

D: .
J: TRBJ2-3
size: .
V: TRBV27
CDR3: CASVVSDTQYF
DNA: TGTGCCAGTGTAGTTTCAGATACGCAGTATTTT

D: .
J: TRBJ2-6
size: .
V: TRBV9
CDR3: CASSVVATANSGANVLTF
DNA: TGTGCCAGCAGCGTAGTTGCTACAGCCAACTCTGGGGCCAACGTCCTGACTTTC

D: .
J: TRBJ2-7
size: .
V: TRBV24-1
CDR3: CATATSSYEQYF
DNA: TGTGCCACCGCGACAAGCTCCTACGAGCAGTACTTC

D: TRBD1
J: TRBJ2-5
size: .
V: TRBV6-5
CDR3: CASTPRGGRETQYF
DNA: TGTGCCAGCACTCCCAGAGGGGGCCGGGAGACCCAGTACTTC

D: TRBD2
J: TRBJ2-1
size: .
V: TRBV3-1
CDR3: CASSQASGGPSYNEQFF
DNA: TGTGCCAGCAGCCAAGCTAGCGGGGGGCCATCCTACAATGAGCAGTTCTTC

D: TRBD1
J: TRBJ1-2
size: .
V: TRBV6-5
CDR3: CASALQGNYGYTF
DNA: TGTGCCAGCGCATTACAGGGGAACTATGGCTACACCTTC

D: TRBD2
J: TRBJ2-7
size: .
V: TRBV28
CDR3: CASGRGSSYEQYF
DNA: TGTGCCAGCGGGAGGGGCAGCTCCTACGAGCAGTACTTC

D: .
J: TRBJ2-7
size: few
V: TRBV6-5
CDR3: CASSYRAPTYEQYF
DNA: TGTGCCAGCAGTTACAGGGCTCCCACCTACGAGCAGTACTTC

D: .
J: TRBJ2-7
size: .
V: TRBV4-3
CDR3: CASSQDSGTYEQYF
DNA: TGCGCCAGCAGCCAAGATTCAGGGACCTACGAGCAGTACTTC

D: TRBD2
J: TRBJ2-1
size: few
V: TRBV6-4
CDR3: CASSARAGGQNEQFF
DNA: TGTGCCAGCAGCGCTCGAGCGGGGGGCCAGAATGAGCAGTTCTTC

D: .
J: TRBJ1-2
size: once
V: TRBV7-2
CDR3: CASSLDREGNYGYTF
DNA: TGTGCCAGCAGCTTAGACAGGGAGGGTAACTATGGCTACACCTTC

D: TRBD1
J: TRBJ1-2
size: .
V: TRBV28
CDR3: CASSYGPTGDGHGYTF
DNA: TGTGCCAGCAGTTACGGACCCACAGGGGACGGGCATGGCTACACCTTC

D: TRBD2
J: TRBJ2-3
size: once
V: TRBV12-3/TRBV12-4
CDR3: CASSPLSLAGARGSTDTQYF
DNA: TGTGCCAGCAGTCCCCTTAGTCTAGCGGGGGCCCGGGGGAGCACAGATACGCAGTATTTT

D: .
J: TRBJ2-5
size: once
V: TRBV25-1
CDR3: CASSEFGGLGTQYF
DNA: TGTGCCAGCAGTGAATTCGGGGGGCTTGGGACCCAGTACTTC

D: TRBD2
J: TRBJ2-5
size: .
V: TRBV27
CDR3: CASSPLAGGYQETQYF
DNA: TGTGCCAGCAGTCCTTTAGCGGGGGGGTACCAAGAGACCCAGTACTTC

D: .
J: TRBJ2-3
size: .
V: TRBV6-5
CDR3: CASRPGLISLTDTQYF
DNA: TGTGCCAGCAGACCGGGACTCATCTCCCTCACAGATACGCAGTATTTT

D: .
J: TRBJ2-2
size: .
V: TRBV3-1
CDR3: CVSSQLLGTGRNTGELFF
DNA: TGTGTCAGCAGCCAACTCCTAGGTACCGGGAGAAACACCGGGGAGCTGTTTTTT

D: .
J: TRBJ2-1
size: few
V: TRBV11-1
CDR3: CASSFARLNNEQFF
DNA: TGTGCCAGCAGCTTCGCCCGTTTAAACAATGAGCAGTTCTTC

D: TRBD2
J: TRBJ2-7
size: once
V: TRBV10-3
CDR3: CAIQETGGIYEQYF
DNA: TGTGCCATCCAGGAGACGGGGGGTATCTACGAGCAGTACTTC

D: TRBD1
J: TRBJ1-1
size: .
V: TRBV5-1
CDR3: CASSRGTGTNTEAFF
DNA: TGCGCCAGCAGCCGGGGGACAGGGACGAACACTGAAGCTTTCTTT

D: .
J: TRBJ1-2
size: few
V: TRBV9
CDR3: CASSVGVNYGYTF
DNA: TGTGCCAGCAGCGTGGGGGTTAACTATGGCTACACCTTC

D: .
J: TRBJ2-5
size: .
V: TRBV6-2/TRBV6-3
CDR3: CASRSEGVLRETQYF
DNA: TGTGCCAGCAGAAGCGAGGGGGTCCTTCGAGAGACCCAGTACTTC

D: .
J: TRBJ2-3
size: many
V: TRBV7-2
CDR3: CASSLRLTDTQYF
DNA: TGTGCCAGCAGCTTAAGGCTCACAGATACGCAGTATTTT

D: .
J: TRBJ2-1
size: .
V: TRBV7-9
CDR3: CASSFTQYNEQFF
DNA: TGTGCCAGCAGCTTTACGCAGTACAATGAGCAGTTCTTC